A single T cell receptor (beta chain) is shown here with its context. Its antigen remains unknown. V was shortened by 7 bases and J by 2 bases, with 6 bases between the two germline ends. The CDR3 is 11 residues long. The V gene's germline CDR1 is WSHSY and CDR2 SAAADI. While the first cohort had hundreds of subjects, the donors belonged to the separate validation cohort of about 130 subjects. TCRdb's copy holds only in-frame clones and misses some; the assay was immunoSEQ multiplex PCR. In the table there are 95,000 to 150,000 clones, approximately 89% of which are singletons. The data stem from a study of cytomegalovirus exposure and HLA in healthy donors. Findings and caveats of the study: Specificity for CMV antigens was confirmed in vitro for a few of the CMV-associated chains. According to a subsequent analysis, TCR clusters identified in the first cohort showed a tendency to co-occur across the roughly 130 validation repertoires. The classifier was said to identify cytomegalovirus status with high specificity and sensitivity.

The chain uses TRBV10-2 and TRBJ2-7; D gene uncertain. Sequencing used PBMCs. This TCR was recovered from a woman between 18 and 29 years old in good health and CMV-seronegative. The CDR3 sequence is CASTSAYEQYF. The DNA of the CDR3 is TGCGCCAGCACGTCGGCCTACGAGCAGTACTTC.